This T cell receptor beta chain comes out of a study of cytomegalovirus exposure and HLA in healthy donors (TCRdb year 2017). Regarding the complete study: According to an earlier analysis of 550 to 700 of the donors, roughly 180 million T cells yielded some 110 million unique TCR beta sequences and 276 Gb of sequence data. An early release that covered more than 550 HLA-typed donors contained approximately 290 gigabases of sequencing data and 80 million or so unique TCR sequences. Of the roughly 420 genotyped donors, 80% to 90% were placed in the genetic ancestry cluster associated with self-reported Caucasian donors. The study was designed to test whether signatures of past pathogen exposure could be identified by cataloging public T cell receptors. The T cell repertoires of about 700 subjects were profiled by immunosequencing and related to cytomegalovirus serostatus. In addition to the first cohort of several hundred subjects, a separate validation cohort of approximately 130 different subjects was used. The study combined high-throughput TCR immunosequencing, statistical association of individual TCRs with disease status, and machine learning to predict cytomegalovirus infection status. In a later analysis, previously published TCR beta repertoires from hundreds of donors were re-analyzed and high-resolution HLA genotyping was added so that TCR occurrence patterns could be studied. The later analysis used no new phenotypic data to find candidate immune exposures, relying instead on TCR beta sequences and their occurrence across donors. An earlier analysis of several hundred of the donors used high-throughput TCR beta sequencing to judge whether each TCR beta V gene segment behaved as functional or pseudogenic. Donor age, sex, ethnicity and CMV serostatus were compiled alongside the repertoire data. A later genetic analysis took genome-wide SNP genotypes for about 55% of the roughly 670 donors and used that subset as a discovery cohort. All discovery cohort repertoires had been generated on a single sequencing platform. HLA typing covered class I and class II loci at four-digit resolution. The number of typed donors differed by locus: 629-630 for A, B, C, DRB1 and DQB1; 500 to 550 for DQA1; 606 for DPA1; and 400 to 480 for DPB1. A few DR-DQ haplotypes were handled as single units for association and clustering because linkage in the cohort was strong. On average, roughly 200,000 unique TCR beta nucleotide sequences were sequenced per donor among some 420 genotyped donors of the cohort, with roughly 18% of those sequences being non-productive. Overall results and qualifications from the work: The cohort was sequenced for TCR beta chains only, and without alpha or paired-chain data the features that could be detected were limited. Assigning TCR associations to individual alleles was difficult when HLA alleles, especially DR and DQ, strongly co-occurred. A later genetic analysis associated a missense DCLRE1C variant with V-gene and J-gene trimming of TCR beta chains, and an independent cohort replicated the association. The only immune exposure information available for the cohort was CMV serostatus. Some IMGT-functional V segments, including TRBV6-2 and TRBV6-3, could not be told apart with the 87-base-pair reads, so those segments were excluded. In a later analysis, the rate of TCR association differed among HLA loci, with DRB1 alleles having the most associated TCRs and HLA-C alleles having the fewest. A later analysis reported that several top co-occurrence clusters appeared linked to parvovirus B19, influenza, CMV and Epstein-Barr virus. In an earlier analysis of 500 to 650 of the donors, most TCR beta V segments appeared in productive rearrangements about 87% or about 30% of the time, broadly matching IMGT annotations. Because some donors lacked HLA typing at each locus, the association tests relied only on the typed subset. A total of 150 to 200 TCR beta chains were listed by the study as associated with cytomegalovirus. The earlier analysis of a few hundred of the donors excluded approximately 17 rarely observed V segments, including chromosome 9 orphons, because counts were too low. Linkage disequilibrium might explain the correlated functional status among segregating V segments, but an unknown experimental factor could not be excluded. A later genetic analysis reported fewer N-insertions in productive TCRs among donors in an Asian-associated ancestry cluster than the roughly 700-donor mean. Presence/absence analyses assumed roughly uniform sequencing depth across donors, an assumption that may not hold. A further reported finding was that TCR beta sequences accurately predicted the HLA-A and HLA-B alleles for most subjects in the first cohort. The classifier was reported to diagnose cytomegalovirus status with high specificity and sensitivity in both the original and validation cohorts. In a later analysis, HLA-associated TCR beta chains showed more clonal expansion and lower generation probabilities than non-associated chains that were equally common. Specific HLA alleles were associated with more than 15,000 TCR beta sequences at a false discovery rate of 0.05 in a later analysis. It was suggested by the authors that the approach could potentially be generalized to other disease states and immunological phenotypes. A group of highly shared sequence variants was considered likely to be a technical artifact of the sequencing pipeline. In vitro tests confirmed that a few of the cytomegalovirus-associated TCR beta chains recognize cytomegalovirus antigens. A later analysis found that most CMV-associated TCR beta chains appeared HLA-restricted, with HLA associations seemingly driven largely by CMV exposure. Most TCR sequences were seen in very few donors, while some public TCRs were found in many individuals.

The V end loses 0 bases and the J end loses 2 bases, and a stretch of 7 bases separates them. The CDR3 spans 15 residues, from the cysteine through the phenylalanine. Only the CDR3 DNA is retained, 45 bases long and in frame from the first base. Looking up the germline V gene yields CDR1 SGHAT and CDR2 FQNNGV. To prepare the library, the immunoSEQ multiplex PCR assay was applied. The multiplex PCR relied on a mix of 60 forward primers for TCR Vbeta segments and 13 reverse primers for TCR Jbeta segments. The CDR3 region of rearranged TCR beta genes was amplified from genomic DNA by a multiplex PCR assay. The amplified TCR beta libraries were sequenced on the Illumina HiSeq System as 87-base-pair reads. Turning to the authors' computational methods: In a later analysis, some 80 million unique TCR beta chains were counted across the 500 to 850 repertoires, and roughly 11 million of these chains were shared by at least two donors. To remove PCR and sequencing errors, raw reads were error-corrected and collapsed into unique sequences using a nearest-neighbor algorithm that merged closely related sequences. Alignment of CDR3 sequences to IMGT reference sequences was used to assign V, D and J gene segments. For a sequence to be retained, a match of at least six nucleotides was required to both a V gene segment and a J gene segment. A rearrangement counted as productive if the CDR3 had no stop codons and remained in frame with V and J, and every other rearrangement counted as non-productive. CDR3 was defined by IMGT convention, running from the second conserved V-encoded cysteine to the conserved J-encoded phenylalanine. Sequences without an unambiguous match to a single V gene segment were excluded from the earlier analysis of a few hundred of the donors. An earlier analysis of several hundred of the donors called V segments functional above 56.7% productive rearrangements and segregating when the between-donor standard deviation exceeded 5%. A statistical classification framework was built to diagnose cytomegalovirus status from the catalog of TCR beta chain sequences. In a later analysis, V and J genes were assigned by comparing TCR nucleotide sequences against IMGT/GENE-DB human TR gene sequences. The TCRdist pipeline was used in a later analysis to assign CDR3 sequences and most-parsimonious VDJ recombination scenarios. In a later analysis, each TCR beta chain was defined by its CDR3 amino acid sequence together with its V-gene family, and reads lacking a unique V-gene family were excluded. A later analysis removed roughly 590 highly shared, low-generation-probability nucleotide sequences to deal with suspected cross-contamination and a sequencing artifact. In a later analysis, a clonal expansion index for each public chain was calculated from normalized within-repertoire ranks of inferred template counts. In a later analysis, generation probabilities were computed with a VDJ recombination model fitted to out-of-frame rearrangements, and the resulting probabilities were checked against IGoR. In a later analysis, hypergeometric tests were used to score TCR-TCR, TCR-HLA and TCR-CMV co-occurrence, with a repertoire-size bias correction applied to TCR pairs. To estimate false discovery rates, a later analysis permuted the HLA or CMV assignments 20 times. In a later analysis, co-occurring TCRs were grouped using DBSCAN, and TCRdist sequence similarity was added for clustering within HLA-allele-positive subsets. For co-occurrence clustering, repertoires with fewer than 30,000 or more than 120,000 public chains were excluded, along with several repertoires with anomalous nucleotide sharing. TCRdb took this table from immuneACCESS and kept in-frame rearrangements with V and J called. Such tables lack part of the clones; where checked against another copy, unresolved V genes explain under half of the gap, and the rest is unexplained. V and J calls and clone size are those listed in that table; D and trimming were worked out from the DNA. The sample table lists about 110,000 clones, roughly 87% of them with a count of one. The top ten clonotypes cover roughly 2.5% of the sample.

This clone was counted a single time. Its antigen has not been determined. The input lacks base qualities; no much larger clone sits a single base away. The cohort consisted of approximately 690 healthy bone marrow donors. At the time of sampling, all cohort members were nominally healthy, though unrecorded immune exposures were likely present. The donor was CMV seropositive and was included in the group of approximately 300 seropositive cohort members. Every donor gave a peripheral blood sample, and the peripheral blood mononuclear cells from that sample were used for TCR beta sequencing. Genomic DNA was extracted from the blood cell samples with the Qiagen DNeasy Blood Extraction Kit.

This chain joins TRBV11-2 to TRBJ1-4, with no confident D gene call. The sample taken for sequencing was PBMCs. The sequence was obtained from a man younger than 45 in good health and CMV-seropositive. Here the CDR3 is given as CASSLDLRTNEKLFF. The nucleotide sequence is TGTGCCAGCAGCTTAGATCTCCGGACTAATGAAAAACTGTTTTTT.